The 26 T cell receptor beta chains presented below share a single source sample, sequenced in a study of radiation and T cells in renal cell carcinoma. Time point: blood 4 weeks post-SBRT, at nephrectomy. Treatment described: 15 Gy SBRT to primary tumor, nephrectomy 4 weeks later. Clones were sequenced by immunoSEQ multiplex PCR, and TCRdb holds only the in-frame ones, with some missing. The repertoire holds around 77,000 clones, with less than 85% as singletons. The source material was blood, sampled from a patient whose treatment included radiotherapy and nephrectomy. The receptors derive from a woman aged 55 to 70 with renal cell carcinoma.

The V call is TRBV15, the J call TRBJ2-1; no clear D. Trimming cost V 0 bases and J 9 bases, with 9 bases left between them. The CDR3 loop spans 13 amino acids. The germline V gene has CDR1 LNHNV and CDR2 YYDKDF (reference sequence). The CDR3 DNA reads as TGTGCCACCAGCAGAGAGTCGCCTATTGAGCAGTTCTTC. Amino acid sequence: CATSRESPIEQFF.

V gene TRBV28 combines with J gene TRBJ2-1, with 8 bases that match TRBD2. Per germline, CDR1 MDHEN and CDR2 SYDVKM. The CDR3 is 17 residues long. V was pared by 2 bases and J by 1 base, with 7 bases of the junction left unmatched. The CDR3 region is CASSLGRTSPSYNEQFF. In DNA form, the CDR3 reads TGTGCCAGCAGTTTAGGGCGGACTAGCCCGTCCTACAATGAGCAGTTCTTC.

This clone was detected only a few times. The rearrangement joins TRBV6-5 to TRBJ1-2, with D maybe TRBD1 (6 bases). CDR3 length equals 13 residues. The germline V and J ends were trimmed by 7 bases and 5 bases, with 14 bases remaining between them. Per the germline V gene, CDR1 is MNHEY and CDR2 is SVGAGI. The CDR3: CASNQGMGYGYTF. The CDR3 DNA follows: TGTGCCAGCAACCAGGGGATGGGGTATGGCTACACCTTC.

J is TRBJ2-4 and V is TRBV6-1; possibly TRBD2 for D (6 bases). The CDR3 spans 16 residues. V was pared by 2 bases and J by 0 bases, with 11 bases between. The V gene's germline CDR1 is MNHNS and CDR2 SASEGT. CDR3 bases: TGTGCCAGCAGTGAACGGGACTCACTAGCCAAAAACATTCAGTACTTC. This encodes CASSERDSLAKNIQYF.

V is TRBV27 and J is TRBJ1-4, with 9 nucleotides matching TRBD1. Germline CDR1 is MNHEY and CDR2 is SMNVEV (reference sequence). The V and J ends lost 4 bases and 7 bases, in that order; junction bases with no gene match: 16. The CDR3 loop spans 18 amino acids. CDR3 residues: CASSSTSYLQGAIEKLFF. The CDR3 DNA follows: TGTGCCAGCAGTTCGACCTCCTATTTACAGGGGGCGATTGAAAAACTGTTTTTT.

This chain uses TRBV7-2 with TRBJ2-4; D gene uncertain. The germline CDR1 and CDR2 sequences are SGHTA and FQGNSA. The CDR3 covers 15 residues. With 1 base removed from V and 1 base from J, the gap between germline ends came to 8 bases. The CDR3 protein is CASSLEALAKNIQYF. In DNA form, the CDR3 reads TGTGCCAGCAGCTTAGAGGCCCTCGCCAAAAACATTCAGTACTTC.

J is TRBJ1-2 and V is TRBV5-1, with a weak D call TRBD1 (5 bases). Germline V gives CDR1 SGHRS, CDR2 YFSETQ. The CDR3 is 11 amino acids. The V end was cut by 3 bases, the J end by 8 bases, with 8 bases between. The CDR3 region has the DNA TGCGCCAGCAGCTCGGAGGGGGGCTACACCTTC. It encodes CASSSEGGYTF.

This clone was observed a few times. J is TRBJ1-2 and V is TRBV9; tentative D call: TRBD1 (6 bases). This CDR3 region has 15 residues. Germline V gene lookup returns CDR1 SGDLS and CDR2 YYNGEE. V shed 3 bases and J shed 3 bases, with 15 bases lying between them. The CDR3 here is CASSATADRYYGYTF. Written as DNA, the CDR3 is TGTGCCAGCAGCGCGACCGCGGACAGATACTATGGCTACACCTTC.

V is TRBV28 and J is TRBJ2-3; D possibly corresponds to TRBD1 (5 bases). CDR1 MDHEN and CDR2 SYDVKM come from the germline V gene. V dropped 2 bases and J dropped 7 bases, with 10 bases sitting between them. The CDR3 covers 13 residues. The CDR3 DNA sequence: TGTGCCAGCAGTTTAAAGACAGTTAATACGCAGTATTTT. Translation: CASSLKTVNTQYF. The whole variable domain, filled in from reference TRBV28 and TRBJ2-3, reads DVKVTQSSRYLVKRTGEKVFLECVQDMDHENMFWYRQDPGLGLRLIYFSYDVKMKEKGDIPEGYSVSREKKERFSLILESASTNQTSMYLCASSLKTVNTQYFGPGTRLTVL.

The chain carries TRBV7-6 and TRBJ1-3; the D is unclear. Germline V gives CDR1 SGHVS, CDR2 FNYEAQ. The CDR3 has 13 residues. V gave up 5 bases and J gave up 4 bases, with 9 bases separating them. The CDR3 reads CASSPADGNTIYF. CDR3 in DNA: TGTGCCAGCAGCCCGGCGGACGGAAACACCATATATTTT.

The CDR3 protein is CAISESLGQKTYEQYF. The CDR3 nucleotides read TGTGCCATCAGTGAGTCGCTGGGACAGAAAACCTACGAGCAGTACTTC. The J gene is TRBJ2-5, the V gene TRBV10-3; 7 bases fit TRBD1. Gene TRBJ2-7 matches the end of the DNA better, so the J call may be wrong. The length of the CDR3 is 16 residues. CDR1 ENHRY and CDR2 SYGVKD come from the germline V gene.

The chain has TRBV18 and TRBJ2-5; 7 nucleotides match TRBD2. CDR1 KGHSH and CDR2 LQKENI come from the germline V gene. CDR3 length: 15 residues. V lost 3 bases and J lost 2; bases outside the gene matches: 6. CDR3 residues: CASSPGSGAQETQYF. In DNA, the CDR3 is TGTGCCAGCTCACCTGGAAGCGGGGCACAAGAGACCCAGTACTTC.

The chain employs TRBV6-5 and TRBJ2-7; no firm D call. Germline loops: CDR1 MNHEY, CDR2 SVGAGI. Between the trimmed V and J ends, which lost 0 bases and 6 bases, there was a span of 15 bases. The CDR3 is made up of 15 amino acids. The CDR3 loop reads CASSYSIDASGEQYF. The CDR3 DNA reads TGTGCCAGCAGTTACTCGATCGATGCTTCTGGCGAGCAGTACTTC.

The genes are TRBV4-1 and TRBJ2-5; the D gene is possibly TRBD1 (5 bases). V was pared by 1 base and J by 5 bases, with 14 bases between. Germline CDR1 reads MGHRA; CDR2 reads YSYEKL. This CDR3 spans 15 amino acids. CDR3 nucleotide sequence: TGCGCCAGCAGCCAAGGCCTAGGGGTGTCGGAGACCCAGTACTTC. It encodes CASSQGLGVSETQYF.

The rearrangement links TRBV5-1 to TRBJ1-2; D is uncertain. Per the germline V gene, CDR1 is SGHRS and CDR2 is YFSETQ. The CDR3 is 14 amino acids. V lost 0 bases to trimming and J lost 4 bases, with 10 bases between them. Here the CDR3 DNA reads TGCGCCAGCAGCTTGGTTCCGCAGGCCTATGGCTACACCTTC. It is translated as CASSLVPQAYGYTF.

This clone has more than one count but fewer than ten. The gene calls are TRBV29-1 and TRBJ1-1; possible D gene TRBD1, 6 bases. CDR3 length equals 10 residues. Trimming took 6 bases from V and 6 from J, leaving 8 bases between them. The germline V gene has CDR1 SQVTM and CDR2 ANQGSEA. CDR3 nucleotide sequence: TGCAGCGTGGGGGGCCCTGAAGCTTTCTTT. This translates into CSVGGPEAFF.

This chain links TRBV11-2 with TRBJ2-7, with D uncertain. CDR3 size: 16 residues. The germline V and J ends were trimmed by 5 bases and 0 bases, with 17 bases remaining between them. The germline V gene has CDR1 SGHAT and CDR2 FQNNGV. The CDR3 loop reads CASSPRTTALSYEQYF. DNA of the CDR3: TGTGCCAGCAGCCCTCGTACAACCGCCCTCTCCTACGAGCAGTACTTC.

This sequence joins TRBV19 and TRBJ1-4, with 7 bases identical to TRBD1. The CDR3 extends over 15 amino acids. Germline V gene data show CDR1 as LNHDA and CDR2 as SQIVND (reference sequence). V dropped 2 bases and J dropped 0; count of bases not matched to a gene: 0. The CDR3 coding sequence is TGTGCCAGTAGTATACAGGGGGCAACTAATGAAAAACTGTTTTTT. Encoded protein: CASSIQGATNEKLFF. Variable domain in full (rest from reference TRBV19 and TRBJ1-4): DGGITQSPKYLFRKEGQNVTLSCEQNLNHDAMYWYRQDPGQGLRLIYYSQIVNDFQKGDIAEGYSVSREKKESFPLTVTSAQKNPTAFYLCASSIQGATNEKLFFGSGTQLSVL.

The chain employs TRBV6-1 and TRBJ1-1; no reliable D call. The CDR3 has 14 residues. Germline assignment: CDR1 MNHNS and CDR2 SASEGT. Trimming left V 5 bases short and J 1 base short, with 11 bases between. CDR3 bases: TGTGCCAGCAGTTCGGGCGCGTGGAACACTGAAGCTTTCTTT. Residues: CASSSGAWNTEAFF.

As for this clone: A read error may produce the germline difference seen at one junction end. The sample holds other DNA sequences that translate to the same CDR3. This chain uses TRBV4-1 with TRBJ2-4; perhaps D is TRBD1 or TRBD2 (5 bases each). Germline assignment: CDR1 MGHRA and CDR2 YSYEKL. CDR3 size: 16 residues. CDR3 sequence (DNA): TGCGCCAGCAGCCAAGAACCGGGGCTAGCCAAAAACATCCAGTACTTC. Its translation is CASSQEPGLAKNIQYF.

This clone occurred once. This chain connects TRBV27 to TRBJ2-3; 8 bases agree with TRBD2. The V gene's germline CDR1 is MNHEY and CDR2 SMNVEV (reference sequence). J was trimmed by 3 bases and V by 8 bases; bases with no gene match: 22. This CDR3 spans 19 amino acids. The CDR3 DNA reads TGTGCCAGCGGTTCCCTTACGGGAGGGCCAATCGTCGGAACAGATACGCAGTATTTT. Its protein product is CASGSLTGGPIVGTDTQYF.

The V gene is TRBV7-2, the J gene TRBJ2-1; TRBD2 matches 11 bases. From germline, CDR1 is SGHTA and CDR2 FQGNSA. The CDR3 runs to 16 residues. J gave up 3 bases and V 5 bases, and 6 bases lay outside the gene matches. CDR3: CASSLLAGVVYNEQFF. The CDR3 DNA sequence: TGTGCCAGCAGCCTACTAGCGGGAGTCGTCTACAATGAGCAGTTCTTC.

This clone is medium-sized (0.01 to 0.1%) by share. This rearrangement joins TRBV6-5 to TRBJ1-1; 9 bases map to TRBD1. From germline, CDR1 is MNHEY and CDR2 SVGAGI. Unmatched junction bases numbered 8, after V lost 7 bases and J lost 5 bases. The CDR3 length is 14 residues. The CDR3 loop reads CASNTGGLRTEAFF. In nucleotides, the CDR3 is TGTGCCAGCAATACAGGGGGCTTGAGGACTGAAGCTTTCTTT.

The gene calls are TRBV2 and TRBJ2-7; no clear D. The CDR3 has 15 amino acids. Germline V gene data show CDR1 as SNHLY and CDR2 as FYNNEI. The V and J ends lost 1 base and 3 bases respectively, with 13 bases between them. The CDR3 nucleotides are TGTGCCAGCAGTGAAGTAGAAGCGCCTGACTACGAGCAGTACTTC. It is translated as CASSEVEAPDYEQYF.

J is TRBJ1-2 and V is TRBV9; a possible D gene is TRBD1 (5 bases). This CDR3 has 16 amino acids. With 3 bases removed from V and 8 bases from J, the gap between germline ends came to 23 bases. CDR1 is SGDLS, CDR2 YYNGEE, per germline. The CDR3 protein is CASSAWDSQNLGGYTF. The CDR3 bases are TGTGCCAGCAGCGCCTGGGACTCTCAGAACTTGGGAGGCTACACCTTC.

This clone has only a few counts. The CDR3 spells CASSSDLLAGGTSTDTQYF. The CDR3 bases are TGTGCCAGCAGCTCAGACTTACTAGCGGGGGGGACCAGTACAGATACGCAGTATTTT. V usage is TRBV7-3 and J usage is TRBJ2-3; 13 bases map to TRBD2. The CDR3 spans 19 residues. With V trimmed by 4 bases and J by 3 bases, 13 bases remained unmatched. Germline lookup yields CDR1 SGHTA and CDR2 FQGTGA.